This T cell receptor beta chain was obtained from a study of vaccination and CD4 T cells after COVID-19. Across the whole study: The authors used overlapping spike peptides from SARS-CoV-2, HCoV-NL63, HCoV-OC43 and HCoV-229E to stimulate cells. Cultures serving as controls received a peptide pool (CEFX or HIV-1 Nef) or no peptide.

Oncomine TCR Beta short-read sequencing was applied to DNA from cultured CD4+ T cells. In this case, cultured CD4+ T cells provided the extracted genomic DNA. Each CDR3 protein is one row after TCRdb ran MiXCR on the PCR reads. The sample carries about 10,000 distinct CDR3 sequences, about a third recorded once. Concerning this clonotype itself: Antigen specificity is unknown.

Findings and limits, study-wide: SARS-CoV-2-reactive clonotypes showed a nonsignificant median rise from about 20 to 38. In convalescent patients, 304 of 307 vaccine-specific clones were mono-reactive for SARS-CoV-2 spike.

Treatment noted: roughly 11-day PBMC culture with coronavirus spike peptide pools or control peptides (ViraFEST assay). Those CD4+ T cells from the unexposed donor predate the COVID-19 pandemic (2011-2018). J was trimmed by 6 bases and V by 3 bases; bases with no gene match: 7. The CDR3 spans 14 residues. The germline CDR1 and CDR2 sequences are MDHEN and SYDVKM. Sequenced sample: CD4+ T cells from blood, cultured in vitro. The chain is built from TRBV28 and TRBJ2-7; 8 nucleotides agree with TRBD1. This clonotype was obtained from a human donor in good health. The CDR3 DNA is TGTGCCAGCAGTTTCTTGGGACAGGATGGCGAGCAGTACTTC. This codes for CASSFLGQDGEQYF. The entire variable domain, with the rest obtained from reference TRBV28 and TRBJ2-7, is as follows: DVKVTQSSRYLVKRTGEKVFLECVQDMDHENMFWYRQDPGLGLRLIYFSYDVKMKEKGDIPEGYSVSREKKERFSLILESASTNQTSMYLCASSFLGQDGEQYFGPGTRLTVT.